What follows are 26 T cell receptor beta chains derived from one specimen sequenced in a study of blood T cell repertoires in COVID-19. The table came from immunoSEQ multiplex PCR; TCRdb's copy has only in-frame clones and leaves some out. The sample shows roughly 400,000 clones, roughly 87% of them seen only once. Sequenced input: PBMCs or T cells enriched from blood (not recorded which). These receptors all come from a woman between 35 and 50 years old with acute COVID-19.

The chain couples TRBV30 to TRBJ1-4, with D uncertain. Per germline, CDR1 GTSNPN and CDR2 SVGIG (reference sequence). The V end was cut by 0 bases, the J end by 3 bases, with 5 bases between. The CDR3 consists of 13 residues. The CDR3 DNA follows: TGTGCCTGGAGTGTTTCCTCTAATGAAAAACTGTTTTTT. It encodes CAWSVSSNEKLFF.

The chain joins TRBV6-5 to TRBJ2-7, with a weak D call TRBD1 (5 bases). Germline assignment: CDR1 MNHEY and CDR2 SVGAGI. Trimming stripped 6 bases from V and 2 bases from J, with 17 bases between. The CDR3 consists of 15 residues. The CDR3 region has the DNA TGTGCCAGCAGACTCCAGCAGGGTAGCACCTACGAGCAGTACTTC. As protein: CASRLQQGSTYEQYF.

This clone was seen many times. The chain joins TRBV5-4 to TRBJ2-7, with 7 positions matching TRBD1. Trimming took 3 bases from V and 4 from J; bases not matched to a gene: 10. The germline gives CDR1 SGHNT, CDR2 YYREEE (reference sequence). The CDR3 consists of 15 residues. CDR3 DNA: TGTGCCAGCAGCTCACGACAGGGTTCTATTTACGAGCAGTACTTC. This codes for CASSSRQGSIYEQYF.

With regard to this clone: Different DNA sequences within this sample yield the same CDR3. The chain carries TRBV2 and TRBJ2-7; a weak D match, TRBD1 (6 bases). The length of the CDR3 is 14 residues. With 6 bases removed from V and 0 bases from J, the gap between germline ends came to 12 bases. Per the germline V gene, CDR1 is SNHLY and CDR2 is FYNNEI. The CDR3: CASSGGQSSYEQYF. The CDR3 DNA sequence: TGTGCCAGCAGCGGAGGACAGAGCTCCTACGAGCAGTACTTC.

The rearrangement uses TRBV24-1 and TRBJ2-3, with D possibly matching TRBD1 (10 bases). The CDR3 sequence is 19 residues long. The V and J ends lost 9 bases and 2 bases respectively, with 29 bases between them. From germline, CDR1 is KGHDR and CDR2 SFDVKD. CDR3: CATGTTGGNQRGVTDTQYF. The DNA for the CDR3 is TGTGCCACCGGAACGACAGGGGGCAACCAGCGGGGGGTCACAGATACGCAGTATTTT.

The sample holds a few counts of this clone. V and J are TRBV19 and TRBJ1-2, with D possibly being TRBD1 (6 bases). Germline V gene lookup returns CDR1 LNHDA and CDR2 SQIVND (reference sequence). The V gene lost 9 bases and the J gene lost 7 bases, with 21 bases spanning the gap. The CDR3 runs to 14 residues. CDR3 in amino acids: CASSVLQGRIGYTF. The CDR3 coding sequence is TGTGCCAGCTCGGTACTACAGGGACGAATTGGCTACACCTTC.

The sample holds a few counts of this clone. J is TRBJ2-1 and V is TRBV11-2, with D perhaps matching TRBD1 (7 bases). V was cut by 1 base and J by 2 bases, with 15 bases left in between. This CDR3 comprises 17 residues. Germline V gives CDR1 SGHAT, CDR2 FQNNGV. The CDR3 protein is CASSLAGGHLPYNEQFF. The CDR3 DNA reads as TGTGCCAGCAGCTTAGCAGGGGGGCACCTCCCCTACAATGAGCAGTTCTTC.

The chain links TRBV27 to TRBJ2-4; TRBD2 matches 13 bases. Germline V CDR1 and CDR2: MNHEY, SMNVEV (reference sequence). V trimming: 0 bases; J trimming: 0 bases; junction bases outside the gene matches: 8. The CDR3 contains 20 residues. The CDR3: CASSLSPGLAGPLAKNIQYF. CDR3 nucleotide sequence: TGTGCCAGCAGTTTATCTCCGGGACTAGCGGGGCCTCTAGCCAAAAACATTCAGTACTTC.

The chain couples TRBV13 to TRBJ2-7, with 7 bases fitting TRBD2. J was trimmed by 6 bases and V by 5 bases; bases with no gene match: 4. Germline V CDR1 and CDR2: PRHDT, FYEKMQ (reference sequence). The CDR3 consists of 12 residues. The CDR3 DNA reads TGTGCCAGCAGCGTGGGGGGGATCGAGCAGTACTTC. This codes for CASSVGGIEQYF.

This chain uses TRBV6-5 with TRBJ1-2; D is unresolved. Trimming left V 5 bases short and J 8 bases short, with 15 bases between. The germline V gene has CDR1 MNHEY and CDR2 SVGAGI. The CDR3 contains 13 residues. In nucleotides, the CDR3 is TGTGCCAGCAGTCCGACGGGGATAGACGGCTACACCTTC. Encoded protein: CASSPTGIDGYTF.

The chain couples TRBV7-9 to TRBJ2-1; 8 positions match TRBD2. The CDR3 has 16 residues. J was trimmed by 5 bases and V by 1 base; bases with no gene match: 7. The germline gives CDR1 SEHNR, CDR2 FQNEAQ (reference sequence). The CDR3 region has the DNA TGTGCCAGCAGCTTAGTTTCGGGGCGGGGGGACAATGAGCAGTTCTTC. Its translation is CASSLVSGRGDNEQFF.

The chain recombines TRBV5-1 with TRBJ1-2; possibly TRBD1 for D (5 bases). The CDR3 extends over 14 amino acids. Trimming stripped 4 bases from V and 4 bases from J, with 14 bases between. Germline V CDR1 and CDR2: SGHRS, YFSETQ. The CDR3 nucleotides are TGCGCCAGCAGCACGGACAACTGGGGCTATGGCTACACCTTC. It codes for CASSTDNWGYGYTF.

V and J are TRBV6-5 and TRBJ1-1, with a weak D call TRBD1 (5 bases). CDR3 length: 14 amino acids. V dropped 4 bases and J dropped 5 bases, with 14 bases sitting between them. Per the germline V gene, CDR1 is MNHEY and CDR2 is SVGAGI. The CDR3 sequence: CASSFRGRGTEAFF. DNA for the CDR3: TGTGCCAGCAGTTTCCGGGGCCGGGGGACTGAAGCTTTCTTT.

The rearrangement joins TRBV5-5 to TRBJ2-5, with TRBD2 identical over 14 bases. The CDR3 covers 17 residues. J was trimmed by 2 bases and V by 2 bases; bases with no gene match: 5. Germline CDR1 reads SGHKS; CDR2 reads YYEKEE (reference sequence). CDR3 region: CASSFRTSGGTQETQYF. The CDR3 DNA sequence: TGTGCCAGCAGCTTTAGGACTAGCGGGGGGACACAAGAGACCCAGTACTTC.

The gene calls are TRBV11-3 and TRBJ2-1; 8 bases are shared with TRBD1. The CDR3 contains 15 residues. Germline CDR1 is SGHNT and CDR2 is YENEEA. V shed 4 bases, J shed 6 bases, and the junction held 8 bases outside the gene matches. CDR3 in amino acids: CASSSRQGPLNEQFF. As DNA, the CDR3 is TGTGCCAGCAGCTCGCGACAGGGGCCCCTCAATGAGCAGTTCTTC.

The table lists this clone with a count of one. This rearrangement joins TRBV5-4 to TRBJ1-6; a possible D gene is TRBD1 (6 bases). CDR1 and CDR2 (germline): SGHNT, YYREEE (reference sequence). Trimming cost V 4 bases and J 7 bases, with 15 bases left between them. There are 15 residues in the CDR3. This CDR3 reads CASSTQGFVNSPLHF. As DNA, the CDR3 is TGTGCCAGCAGCACTCAGGGGTTCGTAAATTCACCCCTCCACTTT.

The J gene is TRBJ1-1, the V gene TRBV2, with 7 bases lining up with TRBD1. The CDR3 covers 13 residues. Trimming cost V 8 bases and J 3 bases; bases outside gene matches: 6. Germline values: CDR1 SNHLY, CDR2 FYNNEI. CDR3 bases: TGTGCCAGCGGATCCACAGGGGACACTGAAGCTTTCTTT. It yields the protein CASGSTGDTEAFF. Variable domain in full (rest from reference TRBV2 and TRBJ1-1): EPEVTQTPSHQVTQMGQEVILRCVPISNHLYFYWYRQILGQKVEFLVSFYNNEISEKSEIFDDQFSVERPDGSNFTLKIRSTKLEDSAMYFCASGSTGDTEAFFGQGTRLTVV.

The chain links TRBV10-2 to TRBJ2-7; the D gene is possibly TRBD1 (6 bases). Trimming removed 1 base from V and 0 bases from J, with 13 bases in between. This CDR3 is built from 16 residues. In germline, CDR1 is WSHSY, CDR2 SAAADI. The CDR3 DNA follows: TGCGCCAGCAGTGAGTGGGGCAGGGGCACCTCCTACGAGCAGTACTTC. Translated, it gives CASSEWGRGTSYEQYF.

V gene TRBV6-4 combines with J gene TRBJ1-1, with 11 bases aligning to TRBD1. The CDR3 totals 18 residues. Germline CDR1 MRHNA, CDR2 SNTAGT. After removal of 4 bases from V and 1 base from J, the junction contained 11 bases not matched to a gene. CDR3 DNA: TGTGCCAGCAGTGTTAAGGGTCAGGGGACAGGGGGGAACACTGAAGCTTTCTTT. Its protein product is CASSVKGQGTGGNTEAFF.

The CDR3 here is CASSLDLGEGGTEAFF. CDR3 sequence (DNA): TGCGCCAGCAGCCTGGATTTGGGGGAGGGTGGGACTGAAGCTTTCTTT. The chain joins TRBV5-1 to TRBJ1-1; the D gene is possibly TRBD1 (5 bases). This CDR3 region has 16 residues. Germline V gene data show CDR1 as SGHRS and CDR2 as YFSETQ. Trimming cost V 4 bases and J 5 bases, with 21 bases left between them.

This clone was detected a few times. CDR3 nucleotide sequence: TGTGCCAGTAACACGGGAGAGAACACCGGGGAGCTGTTTTTT. This sequence encodes CASNTGENTGELFF. The rearrangement links TRBV19 to TRBJ2-2; a possible D gene is TRBD2 (6 bases). Trimming removed 7 bases at V and 1 base at J, with 10 bases between. Looked up from germline, CDR1 is LNHDA and CDR2 is SQIVND (reference sequence). CDR3 length equals 14 residues.

The chain is built from TRBV4-1 and TRBJ2-3, with TRBD1 matching 8 bases. The germline gives CDR1 MGHRA, CDR2 YSYEKL. CDR3 size: 16 residues. The J segment lost 3 bases and the V segment lost 3 bases, leaving 8 bases of the junction unmatched. CDR3 residues: CASSQAPGGGTDTQYF. CDR3 nucleotides: TGCGCCAGCAGCCAGGCCCCAGGGGGCGGAACAGATACGCAGTATTTT.

The chain links TRBV2 to TRBJ2-3, with D tentatively TRBD1 (6 bases). Germline CDR1 is SNHLY and CDR2 is FYNNEI. The CDR3 has 15 residues. The V end was cut by 4 bases, the J end by 2 bases, with 13 bases between. CDR3 sequence reads: CASSGRGGFTDTQYF. DNA for the CDR3: TGTGCCAGCAGTGGTCGAGGGGGTTTCACAGATACGCAGTATTTT.

This chain uses TRBV5-4 with TRBJ2-2; 11 bases line up with TRBD2. J lost 4 bases, V lost 0 bases, and 2 bases had no gene match. The germline V gene encodes CDR1 SGHNT and CDR2 YYREEE (reference sequence). This CDR3 has 16 residues. CDR3 sequence (DNA): TGTGCCAGCAGCTTGGCCCTAGCGGGGGGCACCGGGGAGCTGTTTTTT. Protein product: CASSLALAGGTGELFF. The complete variable domain, with remaining parts taken from reference TRBV5-4 and TRBJ2-2, reads ETGVTQSPTHLIKTRGQQVTLRCSSQSGHNTVSWYQQALGQGPQFIFQYYREEENGRGNFPPRFSGLQFPNYSSELNVNALELDDSALYLCASSLALAGGTGELFFGEGSRLTVL.

V usage is TRBV30 and J usage is TRBJ2-2, with 8 bases identical to TRBD1. The V and J ends lost 3 bases and 4 bases, in that order; junction bases with no gene match: 10. Germline CDR1 GTSNPN, CDR2 SVGIG (reference sequence). The CDR3 totals 16 residues. For the CDR3, the DNA is TGTGCCTGGAGCGACCAGGGGGCGCTGACCACCGGGGAGCTGTTTTTT. Its protein product is CAWSDQGALTTGELFF.

This clone occurred a few times. The gene calls are TRBV5-1 and TRBJ1-2; 10 bases match TRBD1. This CDR3 is 15 amino acids long. Losses at the gene ends were 0 bases for V and 9 bases for J; bases not matched to a gene: 8. In germline, CDR1 is SGHRS, CDR2 YFSETQ. DNA for the CDR3: TGCGCCAGCAGCTTGGAGGGACAGGGGCCTGGGAGCTACACCTTC. It specifies CASSLEGQGPGSYTF.